These 20 T cell receptor beta chains were sequenced from one sample in a study of T cells in Graves' hyperthyroidism and ophthalmopathy. TCR beta CDR3 regions were amplified from RNA. HTBI primers were the set used in a first-round RT-PCR of the TCR CDR3. Each CDR3 protein gets one entry after TCRdb re-called the multiplex PCR reads with MiXCR. The data hold about 290,000 distinct CDR3 sequences, with approximately 18% observed a single time. The material sequenced was blood. These receptors were collected from a man in his forties or fifties with Graves' ophthalmopathy.

The table lists this clonotype with a few counts. The CDR3: CSVRTGLETEAFF. CDR3 nucleotides: TGCAGCGTTCGGACAGGTTTGGAGACTGAAGCTTTCTTT. The chain couples TRBV29-1 to TRBJ1-1, with 7 bases identical to TRBD1. CDR3 length: 13 residues. From germline, CDR1 is SQVTM and CDR2 ANQGSEA. Trimming took 5 bases from V and 5 from J; bases not matched to a gene: 8.

This clonotype came up many times. V and J are TRBV7-3 and TRBJ2-1; TRBD1 aligns across 7 bases. The CDR3 loop spans 15 amino acids. V shed 5 bases, J shed 0 bases, and the junction held 4 bases outside the gene matches. The V gene's germline CDR1 is SGHTA and CDR2 FQGTGA. The CDR3 sequence: CASSPRQGSYNEQFF. In nucleotides, the CDR3 is TGTGCCAGCAGCCCCAGACAGGGCTCCTACAATGAGCAGTTCTTC.

The table lists this clonotype with a count of one. V is TRBV29-1 and J is TRBJ1-2; the D gene is possibly TRBD1 (6 bases). There are 11 residues in the CDR3. Germline V CDR1 and CDR2: SQVTM, ANQGSEA. Deletions cut 4 bases from V and 4 bases from J, with 7 bases between. CDR3 bases: TGCAGCGTTGCAGGGGCCTATGGCTACACCTTC. It translates to CSVAGAYGYTF.

Ten or more counts support this clonotype. Here the CDR3 reads CASLTLAGSTDTQYF. The CDR3 DNA follows: TGTGCCAGCTTAACTTTAGCGGGATCCACAGATACGCAGTATTTT. The chain recombines TRBV28 with TRBJ2-3; 8 nucleotides line up with TRBD2. CDR3 length equals 15 residues. From germline, CDR1 is MDHEN and CDR2 SYDVKM. V shed 8 bases, J shed 2 bases, and the junction held 9 bases outside the gene matches.

This clonotype was counted many times. DNA of the CDR3: TGTGCCAGCAGTCAAATGGGGAACACTGAAGCTTTCTTT. Translated: CASSQMGNTEAFF. The chain carries TRBV7-2 and TRBJ1-1, with no clear D. V was trimmed by 6 bases and J by 1 base, leaving 9 bases between them. The CDR3 is 13 amino acids. Germline V lookup: CDR1 SGHTA, CDR2 FQGNSA.

The sample holds one count of this clonotype. The chain recombines TRBV19 with TRBJ1-5; D might be TRBD1 (5 bases). V dropped 7 bases and J dropped 3 bases, with 19 bases sitting between them. The CDR3 is 16 residues long. Germline CDR1 is LNHDA and CDR2 is SQIVND (reference sequence). The chain's CDR3 is CASTGTTKGYNQPQHF. The DNA of the CDR3 is TGTGCCAGTACCGGGACTACCAAGGGGTACAATCAGCCCCAGCATTTT.

In its sample, this clonotype was seen a few times. This rearrangement joins TRBV20-1 to TRBJ1-3, with D uncertain. The germline CDR1 and CDR2 sequences are DFQATT and SNEGSKA (reference sequence). Trimming stripped 1 base from V and 1 base from J, with 8 bases between. This CDR3 is built from 14 residues. This CDR3 reads CSARVEGSGNTIYF. In nucleotides, the CDR3 is TGCAGTGCTAGAGTGGAAGGGTCTGGAAACACCATATATTTT.

In its sample, this clonotype was seen a few times. The rearrangement links TRBV5-4 to TRBJ2-7; D may correspond to TRBD1 or TRBD2 (5 bases each). Trimming left V 4 bases short and J 0 bases short, with 11 bases between. The CDR3 contains 14 residues. Germline lookup yields CDR1 SGHNT and CDR2 YYREEE (reference sequence). This chain's CDR3 is CASSRDGGSYEQYF. The CDR3 nucleotides read TGTGCCAGCAGCCGGGACGGAGGCTCCTACGAGCAGTACTTC.

This clonotype was counted many times. The chain's CDR3 is CASSNAGARETQYF. The CDR3 DNA follows: TGTGCCAGCAGTAACGCGGGAGCTAGGGAGACCCAGTACTTC. The chain combines TRBV2 with TRBJ2-5; 7 nucleotides align to TRBD2. CDR1 is SNHLY and CDR2 is FYNNEI in the germline V gene. The J segment lost 5 bases and the V segment lost 5 bases, leaving 8 bases of the junction unmatched. CDR3 length: 14 residues.

Many counts were recorded for this clonotype. The gene calls are TRBV12-3 or TRBV12-4 and TRBJ2-1, with TRBD2 matching 12 bases. The CDR3 covers 18 residues. The V segment lost 2 bases and the J segment 1 base; nucleotides outside the gene matches: 6. The CDR3 nucleotides are TGTGCCAGCAGTTTATTCCGGCTAGCGGGAGGGTCCTACAATGAGCAGTTCTTC. It translates to CASSLFRLAGGSYNEQFF.

The chain couples TRBV12-3 or TRBV12-4 to TRBJ2-7; 10 nucleotides match TRBD2. The trim removed 1 base at V and 4 bases at J, leaving 4 bases unmatched. The CDR3 is 15 amino acids. This CDR3 reads CASSLGAGGPYEQYF. In DNA form, the CDR3 reads TGTGCCAGCAGTTTAGGAGCGGGAGGGCCTTACGAGCAGTACTTC.

This clonotype was seen repeatedly, ten times or more. This chain joins TRBV15 and TRBJ1-1; 9 bases agree with TRBD1. The ends lost 6 bases at V and 0 bases at J; junction bases unmatched: 5. The V gene's germline CDR1 is LNHNV and CDR2 YYDKDF (reference sequence). The CDR3 runs 15 residues. CDR3 amino acids: CATSPNRGLNTEAFF. CDR3 DNA: TGTGCCACCAGTCCAAACAGGGGGCTGAACACTGAAGCTTTCTTT.

The rearrangement joins TRBV11-3 to TRBJ2-1; TRBD2 might be the D (6 bases). The V end lost 4 bases, the J end lost 5 bases, and 30 bases lay between the germline ends. Germline V gene sequence: CDR1 SGHNT, CDR2 YENEEA. The CDR3 is 20 amino acids. CDR3 in amino acids: CASSSHRSTRRVTRDNEQFF. The CDR3 DNA is TGTGCCAGCAGCTCCCACCGCTCGACCCGGAGGGTAACTCGGGACAATGAGCAGTTCTTC.

This clonotype was counted ten times or more. This rearrangement joins TRBV7-9 to TRBJ2-3, with a possible D match to TRBD2 (6 bases). The V end was cut by 1 base, the J end by 5 bases, with 7 bases between. Germline values: CDR1 SEHNR, CDR2 FQNEAQ (reference sequence). The CDR3 covers 13 residues. CDR3 sequence reads: CASSLDSGDTQYF. The DNA of the CDR3 is TGTGCCAGCAGCTTAGATAGCGGAGATACGCAGTATTTT.

This clonotype was detected once. A much larger clone differs from this one at a single base, so this may be a read error. The rearrangement joins TRBV7-2 to TRBJ1-5, with 9 bases aligning to TRBD1. Losses at the gene ends were 5 bases for V and 7 bases for J; bases not matched to a gene: 12. This CDR3 has 16 amino acids. Germline-derived CDR1 and CDR2 are SGHTA and FQGNSA. CDR3 loop: CASSGPRTGVRQPQHF. The CDR3 DNA sequence: TGTGCCAGCAGCGGTCCCCGGACAGGGGTAAGACAGCCCCAGCATTTT.

The chain recombines TRBV19 with TRBJ2-1, with 13 bases lining up with TRBD2. The CDR3 is made up of 13 amino acids. V was clipped by 5 bases and J by 10 bases; unmatched bases: 2. Germline V gene sequence: CDR1 LNHDA, CDR2 SQIVND (reference sequence). CDR3 region: CASSGLAGVEQFF. The DNA for the CDR3 is TGTGCCAGTAGTGGACTAGCGGGAGTGGAGCAGTTCTTC.

The J gene is TRBJ2-5, the V gene TRBV15, with D uncertain. This CDR3 has 13 residues. CDR1 is LNHNV, CDR2 YYDKDF, per germline (reference sequence). With 5 bases removed from V and 3 bases from J, the gap between germline ends came to 10 bases. The CDR3 sequence is CATSHAAEETQYF. In DNA form, the CDR3 reads TGTGCCACCAGCCATGCGGCCGAAGAGACCCAGTACTTC.

A note on this clonotype: It may be a read error: a sequence one base away is much more abundant. V gene TRBV28 combines with J gene TRBJ1-2, with 9 bases matching TRBD1. V dropped 8 bases and J dropped 8; count of bases not matched to a gene: 9. Germline V gene data show CDR1 as MDHEN and CDR2 as SYDVKM. The CDR3 totals 13 residues. The CDR3 sequence: CASGLQGQGGYTF. CDR3 in DNA: TGTGCCAGCGGTCTACAGGGACAGGGAGGCTACACCTTC.

On this clonotype itself: This could be a read error, since a much larger clone is one nucleotide away. This chain joins TRBV20-1 and TRBJ1-4; D is ambiguous. CDR1 and CDR2 from the germline V gene are DFQATT and SNEGSKA (reference sequence). CDR3 length: 13 residues. In nucleotides, the CDR3 is TGCGGTGCTCCCGGTGACCGATCTGAAAAACTGTTTTTT. Translation: CGAPGDRSEKLFF.

In its sample, this clonotype was seen a few times. The chain has TRBV10-2 and TRBJ2-5, with D tentatively TRBD1 or TRBD2 (6 bases each). This CDR3 comprises 14 residues. Germline V gene lookup returns CDR1 WSHSY and CDR2 SAAADI. V shed 3 bases and J shed 5 bases, with 13 bases lying between them. The CDR3 sequence is CASSEGGRGETQYF. The CDR3 nucleotides read TGCGCCAGCAGTGAAGGGGGGCGCGGGGAGACCCAGTACTTC.